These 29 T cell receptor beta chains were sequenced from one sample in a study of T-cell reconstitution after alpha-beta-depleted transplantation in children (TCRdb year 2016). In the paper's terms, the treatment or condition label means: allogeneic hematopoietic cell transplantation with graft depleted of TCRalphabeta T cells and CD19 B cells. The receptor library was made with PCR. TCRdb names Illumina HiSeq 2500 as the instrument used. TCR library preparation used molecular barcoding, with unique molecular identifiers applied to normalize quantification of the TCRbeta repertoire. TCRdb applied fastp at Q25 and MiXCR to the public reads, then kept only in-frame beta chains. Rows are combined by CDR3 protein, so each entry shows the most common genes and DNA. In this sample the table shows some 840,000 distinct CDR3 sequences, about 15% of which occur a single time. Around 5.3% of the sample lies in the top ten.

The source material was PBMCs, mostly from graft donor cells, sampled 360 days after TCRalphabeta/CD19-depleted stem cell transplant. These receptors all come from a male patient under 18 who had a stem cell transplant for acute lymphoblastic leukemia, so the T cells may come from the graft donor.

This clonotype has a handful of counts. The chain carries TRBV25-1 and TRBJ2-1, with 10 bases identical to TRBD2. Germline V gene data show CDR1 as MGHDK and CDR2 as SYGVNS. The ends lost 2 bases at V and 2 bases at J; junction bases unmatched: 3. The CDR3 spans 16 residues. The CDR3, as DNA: TGTGCCAGCAGTGAACTAGCGGGAGTGGCCTACAATGAGCAGTTCTTC. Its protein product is CASSELAGVAYNEQFF.

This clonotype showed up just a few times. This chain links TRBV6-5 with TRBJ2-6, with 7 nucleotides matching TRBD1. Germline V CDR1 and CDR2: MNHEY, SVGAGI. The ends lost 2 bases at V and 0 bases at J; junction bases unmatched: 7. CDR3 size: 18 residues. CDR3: CASSYKGQTYSGANVLTF. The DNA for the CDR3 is TGTGCCAGCAGTTACAAGGGACAGACCTACTCTGGGGCCAACGTCCTGACTTTC.

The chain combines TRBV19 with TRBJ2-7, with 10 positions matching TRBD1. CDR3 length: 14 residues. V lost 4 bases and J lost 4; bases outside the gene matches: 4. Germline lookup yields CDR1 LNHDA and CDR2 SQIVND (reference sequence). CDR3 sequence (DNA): TGTGCCAGTAGTACTCCGGACAGGGGGTACGAGCAGTACTTC. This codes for CASSTPDRGYEQYF.

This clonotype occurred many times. The CDR3 is CSVGTSGSSYEQYF. The CDR3 region has the DNA TGCAGCGTGGGGACTAGCGGGAGTTCCTACGAGCAGTACTTC. The chain couples TRBV29-1 to TRBJ2-7; 14 bases match TRBD2. The CDR3 extends over 14 amino acids. CDR1 and CDR2 from the germline V gene are SQVTM and ANQGSEA. V shed 6 bases and J 1 base; nucleotides not matched to a gene: 2.

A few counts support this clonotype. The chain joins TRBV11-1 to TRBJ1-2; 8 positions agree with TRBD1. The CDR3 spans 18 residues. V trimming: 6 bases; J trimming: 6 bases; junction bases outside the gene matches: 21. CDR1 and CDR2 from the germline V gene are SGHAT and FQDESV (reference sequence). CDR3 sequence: CASSLYPLTGAIGDGYTF. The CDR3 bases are TGTGCCAGCAGTCTCTACCCCCTGACAGGGGCGATAGGCGATGGCTACACCTTC.

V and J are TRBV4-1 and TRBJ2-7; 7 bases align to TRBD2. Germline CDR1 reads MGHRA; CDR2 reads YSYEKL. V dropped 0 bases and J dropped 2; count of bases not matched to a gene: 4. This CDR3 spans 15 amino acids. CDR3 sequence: CASSQEPSGAYEQYF. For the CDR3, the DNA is TGCGCCAGCAGCCAAGAACCTAGCGGAGCCTACGAGCAGTACTTC.

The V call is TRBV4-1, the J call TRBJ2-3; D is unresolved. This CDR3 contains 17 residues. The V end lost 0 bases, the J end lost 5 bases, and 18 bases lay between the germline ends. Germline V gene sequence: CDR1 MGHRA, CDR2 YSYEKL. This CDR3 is CASSQDNAAYLGDTQYF. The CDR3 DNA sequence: TGCGCCAGCAGCCAAGATAACGCGGCCTACCTGGGAGATACGCAGTATTTT.

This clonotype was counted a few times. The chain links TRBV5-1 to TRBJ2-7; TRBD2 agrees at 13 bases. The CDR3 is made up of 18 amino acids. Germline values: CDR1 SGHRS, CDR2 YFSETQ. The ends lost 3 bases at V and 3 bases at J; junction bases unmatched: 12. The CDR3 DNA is TGCGCCAGCAGCTCTGGACTAGCGGGAGTTAAGAAAAGCTACGAGCAGTACTTC. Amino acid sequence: CASSSGLAGVKKSYEQYF.

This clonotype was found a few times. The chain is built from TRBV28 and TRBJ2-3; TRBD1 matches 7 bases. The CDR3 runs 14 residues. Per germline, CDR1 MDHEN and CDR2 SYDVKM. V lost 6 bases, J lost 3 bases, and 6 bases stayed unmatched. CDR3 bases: TGTGCCAGCAGGGAAACAGGGGAGACAGATACGCAGTATTTT. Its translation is CASRETGETDTQYF.

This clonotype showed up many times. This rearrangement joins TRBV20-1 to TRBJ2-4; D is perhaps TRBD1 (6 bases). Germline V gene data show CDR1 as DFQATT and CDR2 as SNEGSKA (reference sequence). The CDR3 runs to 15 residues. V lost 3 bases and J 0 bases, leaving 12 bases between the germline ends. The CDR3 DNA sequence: TGCAGTGCTAGTGGACAGACCTTAGCCAAAAACATTCAGTACTTC. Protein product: CSASGQTLAKNIQYF.

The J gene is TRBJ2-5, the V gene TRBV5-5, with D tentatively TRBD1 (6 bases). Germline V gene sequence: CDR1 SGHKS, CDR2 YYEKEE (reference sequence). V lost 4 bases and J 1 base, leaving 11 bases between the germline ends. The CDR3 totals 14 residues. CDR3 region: CASSRDIVQETQYF. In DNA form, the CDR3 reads TGTGCCAGCAGCCGGGACATAGTCCAAGAGACCCAGTACTTC. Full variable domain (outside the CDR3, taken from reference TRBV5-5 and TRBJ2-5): DAGVTQSPTHLIKTRGQQVTLRCSPISGHKSVSWYQQVLGQGPQFIFQYYEKEERGRGNFPDRFSARQFPNYSSELNVNALLLGDSALYLCASSRDIVQETQYFGPGTRLLVL.

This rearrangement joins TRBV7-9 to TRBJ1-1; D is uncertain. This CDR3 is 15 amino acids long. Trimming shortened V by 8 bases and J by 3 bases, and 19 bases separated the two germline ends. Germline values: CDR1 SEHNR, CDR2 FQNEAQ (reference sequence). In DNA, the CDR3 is TGTGCCAGCCATGGCACACCACTGGGGTACACTGAAGCTTTCTTT. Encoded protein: CASHGTPLGYTEAFF.

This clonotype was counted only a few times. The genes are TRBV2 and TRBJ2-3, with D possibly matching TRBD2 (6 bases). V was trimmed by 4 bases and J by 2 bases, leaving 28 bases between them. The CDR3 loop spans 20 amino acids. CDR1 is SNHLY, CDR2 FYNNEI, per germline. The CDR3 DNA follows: TGTGCCAGCAGTGTAAAACTAGTGCCGGGAGTTCCCGTCCACACAGATACGCAGTATTTT. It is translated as CASSVKLVPGVPVHTDTQYF.

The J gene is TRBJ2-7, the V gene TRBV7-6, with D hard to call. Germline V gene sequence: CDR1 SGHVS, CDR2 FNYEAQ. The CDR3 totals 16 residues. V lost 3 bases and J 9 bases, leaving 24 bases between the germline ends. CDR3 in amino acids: CASSFLGPLYPHRQYF. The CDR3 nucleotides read TGTGCCAGCAGCTTTTTGGGCCCTTTATACCCACACAGGCAGTACTTC.

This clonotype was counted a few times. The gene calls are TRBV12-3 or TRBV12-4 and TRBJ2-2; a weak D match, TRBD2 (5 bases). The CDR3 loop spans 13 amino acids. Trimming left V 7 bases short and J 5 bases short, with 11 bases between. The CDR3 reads CASTSRVTGELFF. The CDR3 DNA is TGTGCCAGCACCTCGAGGGTTACCGGGGAGCTGTTTTTT.

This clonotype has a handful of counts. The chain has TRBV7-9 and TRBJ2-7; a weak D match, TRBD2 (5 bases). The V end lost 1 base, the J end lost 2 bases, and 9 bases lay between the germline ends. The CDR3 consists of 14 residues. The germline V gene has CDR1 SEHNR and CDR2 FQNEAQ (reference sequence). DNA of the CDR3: TGTGCCAGCAGCTTAGAGCGGTCCCCCTACGAGCAGTACTTC. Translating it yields CASSLERSPYEQYF. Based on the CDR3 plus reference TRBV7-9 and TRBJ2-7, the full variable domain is DTGVSQNPRHKITKRGQNVTFRCDPISEHNRLYWYRQTLGQGPEFLTYFQNEAQLEKSRLLSDRFSAERPKGSFSTLEIQRTEQGDSAMYLCASSLERSPYEQYFGPGTRLTVT.

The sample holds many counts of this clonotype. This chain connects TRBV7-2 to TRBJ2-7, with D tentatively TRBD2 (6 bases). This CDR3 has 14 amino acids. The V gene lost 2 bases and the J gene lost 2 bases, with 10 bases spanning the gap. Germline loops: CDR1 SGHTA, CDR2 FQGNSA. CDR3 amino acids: CASSLSSGAYEQYF. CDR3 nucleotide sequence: TGTGCCAGCAGCTTAAGTAGCGGAGCCTACGAGCAGTACTTC.

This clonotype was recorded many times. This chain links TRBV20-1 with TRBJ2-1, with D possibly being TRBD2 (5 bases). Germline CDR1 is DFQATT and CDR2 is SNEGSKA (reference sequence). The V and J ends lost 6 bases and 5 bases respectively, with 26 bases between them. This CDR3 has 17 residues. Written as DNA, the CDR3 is TGCAGTGCCACCCTATTTCGCGTGGGAGTGATAAACAATGAGCAGTTCTTC. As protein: CSATLFRVGVINNEQFF.

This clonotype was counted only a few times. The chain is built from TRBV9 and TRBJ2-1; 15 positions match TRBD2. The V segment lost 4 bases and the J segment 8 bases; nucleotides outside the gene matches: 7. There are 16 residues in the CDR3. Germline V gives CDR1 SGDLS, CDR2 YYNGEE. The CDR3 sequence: CASSLRTSGRAYEQFF. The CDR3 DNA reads TGTGCCAGCAGCCTTCGGACTAGCGGGAGGGCCTATGAGCAGTTCTTC.

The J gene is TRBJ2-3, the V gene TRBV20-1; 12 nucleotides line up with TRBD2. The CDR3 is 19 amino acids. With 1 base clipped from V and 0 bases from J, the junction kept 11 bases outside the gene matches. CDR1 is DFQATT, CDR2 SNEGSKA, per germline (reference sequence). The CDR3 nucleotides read TGCAGTGCTAGAGTGGCTAGCGGGAGGGTCCCGACTAGCACAGATACGCAGTATTTT. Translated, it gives CSARVASGRVPTSTDTQYF.

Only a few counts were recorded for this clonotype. This CDR3 is CASSASGTLQVETQYF. The CDR3 coding sequence is TGTGCCAGCAGCGCTAGCGGGACGCTTCAGGTCGAGACCCAGTACTTC. The chain couples TRBV7-9 to TRBJ2-5, with 9 nucleotides matching TRBD2. This CDR3 has 16 residues. After removal of 5 bases from V and 5 bases from J, the junction contained 12 bases not matched to a gene. The germline CDR1 and CDR2 sequences are SEHNR and FQNEAQ (reference sequence).

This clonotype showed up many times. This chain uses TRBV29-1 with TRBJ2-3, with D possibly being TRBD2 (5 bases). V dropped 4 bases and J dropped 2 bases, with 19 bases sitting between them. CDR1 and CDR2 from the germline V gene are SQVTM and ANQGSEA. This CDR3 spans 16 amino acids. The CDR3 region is CSVVHLGRANTDTQYF. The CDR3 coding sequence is TGCAGCGTTGTTCATCTAGGGCGGGCCAACACAGATACGCAGTATTTT.

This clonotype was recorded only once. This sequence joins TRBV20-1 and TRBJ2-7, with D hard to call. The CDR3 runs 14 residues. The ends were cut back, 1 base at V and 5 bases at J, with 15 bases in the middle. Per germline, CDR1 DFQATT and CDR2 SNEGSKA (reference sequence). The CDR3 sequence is CSARVGSAVDEQYF. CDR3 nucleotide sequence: TGCAGTGCTAGAGTAGGATCAGCCGTTGACGAGCAGTACTTC.

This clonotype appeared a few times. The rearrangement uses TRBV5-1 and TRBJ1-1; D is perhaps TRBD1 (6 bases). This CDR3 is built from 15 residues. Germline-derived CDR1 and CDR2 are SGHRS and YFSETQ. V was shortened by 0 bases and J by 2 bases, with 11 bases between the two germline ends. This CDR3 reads CASSLATGFNTEAFF. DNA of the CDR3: TGCGCCAGCAGCTTGGCTACAGGGTTTAACACTGAAGCTTTCTTT. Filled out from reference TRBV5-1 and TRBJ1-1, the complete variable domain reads KAGVTQTPRYLIKTRGQQVTLSCSPISGHRSVSWYQQTPGQGLQFLFEYFSETQRNKGNFPGRFSGRQFSNSRSEMNVSTLELGDSALYLCASSLATGFNTEAFFGQGTRLTVV.

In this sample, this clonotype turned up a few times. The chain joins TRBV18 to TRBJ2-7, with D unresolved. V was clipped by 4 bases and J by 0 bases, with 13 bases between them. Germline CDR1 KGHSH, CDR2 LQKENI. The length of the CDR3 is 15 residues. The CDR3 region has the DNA TGTGCCAGCTCACTCTATCGAACCCCCTCCTACGAGCAGTACTTC. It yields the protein CASSLYRTPSYEQYF.

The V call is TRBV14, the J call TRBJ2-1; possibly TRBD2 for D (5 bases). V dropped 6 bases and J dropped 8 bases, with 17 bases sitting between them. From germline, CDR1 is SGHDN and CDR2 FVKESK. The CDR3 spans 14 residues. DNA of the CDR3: TGTGCCAGCAGTCCCTGGGTTGGAGGAGATGAGCAGTTCTTC. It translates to CASSPWVGGDEQFF.

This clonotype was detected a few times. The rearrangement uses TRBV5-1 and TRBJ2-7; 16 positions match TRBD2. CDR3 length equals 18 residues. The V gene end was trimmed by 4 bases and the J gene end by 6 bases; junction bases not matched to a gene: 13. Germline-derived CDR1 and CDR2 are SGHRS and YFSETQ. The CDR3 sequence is CASSPRTGTSGRVGEQYF. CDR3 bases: TGCGCCAGCAGCCCCCGAACCGGGACTAGCGGGAGGGTTGGCGAGCAGTACTTC.

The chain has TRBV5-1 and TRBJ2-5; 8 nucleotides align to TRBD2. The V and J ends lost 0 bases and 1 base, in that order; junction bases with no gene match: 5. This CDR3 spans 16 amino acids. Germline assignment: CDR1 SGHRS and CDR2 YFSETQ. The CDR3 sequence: CASSLGGSGIQETQYF. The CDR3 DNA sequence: TGCGCCAGCAGCTTGGGCGGTAGCGGGATCCAAGAGACCCAGTACTTC.

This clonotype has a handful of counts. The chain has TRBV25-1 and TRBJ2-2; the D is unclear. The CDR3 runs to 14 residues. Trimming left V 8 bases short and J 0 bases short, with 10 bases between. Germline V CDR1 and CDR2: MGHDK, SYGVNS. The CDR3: CASLGRSNTGELFF. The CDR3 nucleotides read TGTGCCAGCTTAGGCCGATCGAACACCGGGGAGCTGTTTTTT.